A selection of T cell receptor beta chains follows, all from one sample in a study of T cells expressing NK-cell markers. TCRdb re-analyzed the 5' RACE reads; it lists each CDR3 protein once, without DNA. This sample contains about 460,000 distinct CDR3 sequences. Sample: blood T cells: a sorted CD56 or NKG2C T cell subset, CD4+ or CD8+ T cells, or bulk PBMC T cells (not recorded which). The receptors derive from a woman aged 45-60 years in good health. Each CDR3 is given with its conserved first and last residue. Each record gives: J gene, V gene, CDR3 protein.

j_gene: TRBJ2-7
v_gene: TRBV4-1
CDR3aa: CASSPGPSGDSYEQYF

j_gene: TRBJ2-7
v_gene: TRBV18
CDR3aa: CASSLSPGGPSYEQYF

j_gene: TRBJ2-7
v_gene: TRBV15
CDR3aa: CATSRTGGGESSYEQYF

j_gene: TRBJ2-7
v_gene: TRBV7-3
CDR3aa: CARLAEGTYEQYF

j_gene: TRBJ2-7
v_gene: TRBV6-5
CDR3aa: CASSSGGPHSYEQYF

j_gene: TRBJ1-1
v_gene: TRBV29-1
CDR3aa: CSVEVPGLKNTEAFF

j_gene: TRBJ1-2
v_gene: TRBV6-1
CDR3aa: CASSEALRTGGYGYTF

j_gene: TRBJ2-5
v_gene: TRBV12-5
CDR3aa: CATLSRGQETQYF

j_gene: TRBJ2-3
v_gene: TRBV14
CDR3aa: CASSTGQKQYF

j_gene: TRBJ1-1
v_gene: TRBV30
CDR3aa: CAWSGTGWIAFF

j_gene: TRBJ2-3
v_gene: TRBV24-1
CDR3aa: CATRMKGAGTDTQYF

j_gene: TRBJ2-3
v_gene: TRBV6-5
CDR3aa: CASSYLDFGRPRTDTQYF

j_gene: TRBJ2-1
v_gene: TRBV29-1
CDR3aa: CSVGGLAVSYNEQFF

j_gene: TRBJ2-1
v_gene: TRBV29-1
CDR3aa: CSVAQTSGRYNEQFF

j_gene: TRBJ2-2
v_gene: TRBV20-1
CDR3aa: CSASLGQTNTGELFF

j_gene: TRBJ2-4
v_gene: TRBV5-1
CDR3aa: CASSLGTSALAKNIQYF

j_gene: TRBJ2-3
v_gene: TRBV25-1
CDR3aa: CASSRTSGSSDTQYF

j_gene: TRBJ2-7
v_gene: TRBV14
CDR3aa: CASSNRGPYEQYF